The T cell receptor (beta chain) described here comes from a study of T cell responses to AZD1222 COVID-19 vaccine. The study's findings and limits: Repertoire samples came only from after the peak T cell response. Only a handful of people who got AZD1222 tested seropositive at baseline. White British donors predominated, females outnumbered males, and clonal diversity was possibly underestimated. A rise in Spike-specific TCR breadth and depth followed two AZD1222 doses.

Only in-frame clones appear in the TCRdb table, and some are missing; sequencing was by immunoSEQ multiplex PCR. The sample contains 140,000 to 150,000 clones, approximately 90% of which appear only once. Germline V lookup: CDR1 MNHEY, CDR2 SMNVEV (reference sequence). The CDR3 contains 16 residues. Trimming cost V 3 bases and J 0 bases, with 11 bases left between them. Regarding this clone: Its antigen is unknown.

This specimen consisted of peripheral blood, obtained 28 days after the second AZD1222 dose. The TCR originated in an adult who received the AZD1222 COVID-19 vaccine. The chain employs TRBV27 and TRBJ2-2; D not certain. DNA for the CDR3: TGTGCCAGCAGTTTTCTGCCTGGGGCGAACACCGGGGAGCTGTTTTTT. Amino acids: CASSFLPGANTGELFF.